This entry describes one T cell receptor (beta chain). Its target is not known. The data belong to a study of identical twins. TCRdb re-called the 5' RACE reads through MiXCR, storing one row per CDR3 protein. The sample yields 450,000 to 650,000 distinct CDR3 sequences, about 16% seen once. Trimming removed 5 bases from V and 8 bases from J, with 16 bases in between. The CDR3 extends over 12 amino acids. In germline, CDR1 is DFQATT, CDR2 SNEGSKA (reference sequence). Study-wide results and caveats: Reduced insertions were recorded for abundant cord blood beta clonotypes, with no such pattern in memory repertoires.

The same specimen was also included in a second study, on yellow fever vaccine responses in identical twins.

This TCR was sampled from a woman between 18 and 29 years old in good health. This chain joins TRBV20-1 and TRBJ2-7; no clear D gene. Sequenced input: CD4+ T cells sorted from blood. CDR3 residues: CSAQDGAEKQYF. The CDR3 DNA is TGCAGTGCTCAGGACGGCGCGGAGAAGCAGTACTTC.